Here is one T cell receptor (beta chain) with its context. Its antigen remains undetermined. Per-base quality was not reported, and no clone a single base away is much larger than it. TCRbeta CDR3 regions were amplified from genomic DNA using the immunoSEQ Assay, a bias-controlled multiplex PCR. As for the original processing: The number of nucleated cells in each sample was estimated by amplification of reference gene primers within the assay. Sequence reads were collapsed and filtered to measure the absolute abundance of every unique TCRbeta CDR3 rearrangement. For each sample, productive Simpson clonality was calculated by taking the square root of Simpson's diversity index across productive rearrangements. Not all clones reach the TCRdb copy of this immuneACCESS table, which keeps in-frame sequences only. Checked studies attribute under half of the gap to unresolved V genes and leave the rest unexplained. The V and J calls and clone size are taken from that table; D and trimming were inferred from the DNA. This sample holds approximately 240,000 clones; under 85% were observed only once. The ten largest make up around 3.6% of the sample.

Whole blood was collected in K2EDTA tubes by collaborating institutions according to the institutions' own protocols. For TCRbeta analysis, collaborator samples were shipped as frozen whole blood, as isolated PBMCs, or as DNA extracted from either sample type. The germline V gene (reference sequence) gives CDR1 as LNHDA and CDR2 as SQIVND. The CDR3 starts with the cysteine, ends with the phenylalanine, and has 14 residues. The kept DNA is CDR3 alone, 42 bases in frame from the first base. After removal of 8 bases from V and 7 bases from J, the junction retains 8 bases not matched to a gene. This sample is part of a study of blood T cell repertoires in COVID-19 (TCRdb year 2020). Study-level background: Collaborator samples came from the United States, Italy and Spain and covered acute and convalescent phases of COVID-19. The material from the prospective study consisted of cDNA or gDNA derived from T cells, B-cell-depleted T cells, or PBMCs. Deeply sampled blood TCRbeta repertoires from subjects exposed to, actively infected with, or recovered from COVID-19 were included in the dataset. The repertoires were released in a freely available public database intended as a resource for research on the immune response to SARS-CoV-2. Samples came from the ongoing ImmuneRACE study (first 160 participants) plus 1,254 subjects from 6 global collaborators. Nearly every sample came with metadata listing a de-identified subject ID, COVID-19 status, age in years and sex. Where HLA class I and class II types were available, the types were taken from metadata supplied by the sample provider, not from assay-based typing.

Overall results and qualifications from the work: The amount of clinical and demographic metadata varied by source and participant and was provided uncurated.

Recombination connected TRBV19 to TRBJ1-4; 9 central bases correspond to TRBD1. This sequence was found in a woman aged 40 to 55 with active or convalescent COVID-19. Sequencing was performed on peripheral blood. The DNA sequence is as follows: TGTGCCAGTGGAAAACAGGGGGCGGGTGAAAAACTGTTTTTT. It translates to CASGKQGAGEKLFF.